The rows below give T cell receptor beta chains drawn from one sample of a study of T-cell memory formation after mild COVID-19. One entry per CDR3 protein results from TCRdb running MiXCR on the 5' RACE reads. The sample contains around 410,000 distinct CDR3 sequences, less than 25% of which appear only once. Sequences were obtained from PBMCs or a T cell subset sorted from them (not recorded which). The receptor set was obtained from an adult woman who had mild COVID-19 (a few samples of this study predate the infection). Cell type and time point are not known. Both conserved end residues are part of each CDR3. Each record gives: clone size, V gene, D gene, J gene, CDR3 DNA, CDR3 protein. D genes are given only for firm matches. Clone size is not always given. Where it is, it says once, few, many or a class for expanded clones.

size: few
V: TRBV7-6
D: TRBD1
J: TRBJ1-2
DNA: TGTGCCAGCAGCTTAGCCCCTGGGTTAGGACAGGGCGGTAATGGCTACACCTTC
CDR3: CASSLAPGLGQGGNGYTF

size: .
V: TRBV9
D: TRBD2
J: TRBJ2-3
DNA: TGTGCCAGCAGCTCTAGCGGGAGTATAGCAGATACGCAGTATTTT
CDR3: CASSSSGSIADTQYF

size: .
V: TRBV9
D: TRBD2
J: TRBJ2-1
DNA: TGTGCCAGCAGCGGAGGACCTACTAGCGCGAAGTACAATGAGCAGTTCTTC
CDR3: CASSGGPTSAKYNEQFF

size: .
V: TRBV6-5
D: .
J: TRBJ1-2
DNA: TGTGCCAGCAGTCATCCCGGGGGAGGCGGTTTTGGCTACACCTTC
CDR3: CASSHPGGGGFGYTF

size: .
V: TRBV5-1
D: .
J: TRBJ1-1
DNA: TGCGCCAGCAGCTTGATTCACGGCAACACTGAAGCTTTCTTT
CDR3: CASSLIHGNTEAFF

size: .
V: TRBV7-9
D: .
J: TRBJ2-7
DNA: TGTGCCAGCAGCTTAGCGGGAGCGACCTCCTACGAGCAGTACTTC
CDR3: CASSLAGATSYEQYF

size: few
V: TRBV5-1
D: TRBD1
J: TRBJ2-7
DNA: TGCGCCAGCAGCTTGCAGACAGGGTTTACCTACGAGCAGTACTTC
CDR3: CASSLQTGFTYEQYF

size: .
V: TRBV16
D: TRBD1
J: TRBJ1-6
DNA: TGTGCCAGCAGCCGACAGGGAAGCAATTCACCCCTCCACTTT
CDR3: CASSRQGSNSPLHF

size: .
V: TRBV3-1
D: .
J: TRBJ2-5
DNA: TGTGCCAGCAGCCAAGGGACCGGGACTGTCGGAGGGGGAGAGACCCAGTACTTC
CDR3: CASSQGTGTVGGGETQYF

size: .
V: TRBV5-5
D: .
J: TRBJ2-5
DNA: TGTGCCAGCAGCTTGGACCCGCCGGGGACCCAGTACTTC
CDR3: CASSLDPPGTQYF

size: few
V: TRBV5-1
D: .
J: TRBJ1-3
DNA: TGCGCCAGCAGCTCTTTCGGGGACTCTGGAAACACCATATATTTT
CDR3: CASSSFGDSGNTIYF

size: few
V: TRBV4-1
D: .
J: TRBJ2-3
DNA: TGCGCCAGCAGCCGCCTCATCGACAGCCCTACGCAGTATTTT
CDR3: CASSRLIDSPTQYF

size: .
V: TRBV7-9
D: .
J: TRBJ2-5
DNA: TGTGCCAGCAGCTACGGACGGAGCGCACAAGAGACCCAGTACTTC
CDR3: CASSYGRSAQETQYF

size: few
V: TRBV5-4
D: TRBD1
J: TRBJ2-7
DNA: TGTGCCAGCAGCTGGAACCGGGACAGATACGAGCAGTACTTC
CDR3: CASSWNRDRYEQYF

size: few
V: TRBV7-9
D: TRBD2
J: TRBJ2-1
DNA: TGTGCCAGCAGCCCGACTAGCGGGGGGCCTAATGAGCAGTTCTTC
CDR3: CASSPTSGGPNEQFF

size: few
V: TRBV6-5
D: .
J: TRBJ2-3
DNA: TGTGCCAGCAGTTTAAACCTGCCAGGTAGCACAGATACGCAGTATTTT
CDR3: CASSLNLPGSTDTQYF

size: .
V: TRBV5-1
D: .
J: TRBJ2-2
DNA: TGCGCCAGCAGACTTTATGACGGGGAGCTGTTTTTT
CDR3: CASRLYDGELFF

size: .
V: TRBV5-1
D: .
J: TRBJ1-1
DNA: TGCGCCAGCAGCTTGATCAGACCTGGGGTTGGCACTGAAGCTTTCTTT
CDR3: CASSLIRPGVGTEAFF

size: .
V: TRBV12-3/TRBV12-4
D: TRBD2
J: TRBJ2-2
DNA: TGTGCCAGCAGTTTAGGCCGTAGCGGGAAAGGCGGGGAGCTGTTTTTT
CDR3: CASSLGRSGKGGELFF

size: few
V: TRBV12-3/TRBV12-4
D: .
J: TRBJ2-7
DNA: TGTGCCAGCACCTCCGGGTCCTTGAACGAGCAGTACTTC
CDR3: CASTSGSLNEQYF

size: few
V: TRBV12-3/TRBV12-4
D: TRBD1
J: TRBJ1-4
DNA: TGTGCCAGCAGTCCAGGGGGCGGGAATGAAAAACTGTTTTTT
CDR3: CASSPGGGNEKLFF

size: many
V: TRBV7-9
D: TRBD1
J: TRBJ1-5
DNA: TGTGCCAGCAGCTTAGGCAGGGGGCAAAATCAGCCCCAGCATTTT
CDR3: CASSLGRGQNQPQHF

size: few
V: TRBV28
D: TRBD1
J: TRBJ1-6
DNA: TGTGCCAGCAGTTTGATTGACAGGGATGGATCACCCCTCCACTTT
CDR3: CASSLIDRDGSPLHF

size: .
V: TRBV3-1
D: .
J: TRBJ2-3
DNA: TGTGCCAGCAGCGACCTTCTAGCTACAGATACGCAGTATTTT
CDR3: CASSDLLATDTQYF

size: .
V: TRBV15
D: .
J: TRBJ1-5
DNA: TGTGCCACCAGCAGAGATAGTAGGGGCAATCAGCCCCAGCATTTT
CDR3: CATSRDSRGNQPQHF

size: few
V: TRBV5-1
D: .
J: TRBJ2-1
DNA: TGCGCCAGCAGCTTGGGGGGGCAAAGCTCCTACAATGAGCAGTTCTTC
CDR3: CASSLGGQSSYNEQFF

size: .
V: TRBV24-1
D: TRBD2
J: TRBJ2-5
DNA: TGTGCCACCAGTACCCGCGGAGCGGGGCAAGAGACCCAGTACTTC
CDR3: CATSTRGAGQETQYF

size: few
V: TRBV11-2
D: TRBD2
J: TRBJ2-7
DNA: TGTGCCAGCAGCTTAGTTGGGGTAGCGGGTTACGAGCAGTACTTC
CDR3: CASSLVGVAGYEQYF

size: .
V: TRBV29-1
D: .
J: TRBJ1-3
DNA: TGCAGCGTTGAAGGGGAAGGGGGTACGAACACCATATATTTT
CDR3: CSVEGEGGTNTIYF

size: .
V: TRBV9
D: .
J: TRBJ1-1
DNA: TGTGCCAGCAGCGTCGACAGTCTGAACACTGAAGCTTTCTTT
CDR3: CASSVDSLNTEAFF

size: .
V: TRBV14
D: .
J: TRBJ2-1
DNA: TGTGCCAGCAGCCCGTCCGGGGTCTACAATGAGCAGTTCTTC
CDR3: CASSPSGVYNEQFF

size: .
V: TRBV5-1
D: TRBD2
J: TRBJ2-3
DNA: TGCGCCAGCAGCCCCGGGGGACTAGCGGGTTTGACGCAGTATTTT
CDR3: CASSPGGLAGLTQYF

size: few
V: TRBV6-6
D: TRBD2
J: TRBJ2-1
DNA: TGTGCCAGCAGTTACGTCGGGGTAGCGGGAGACAATGAGCAGTTCTTC
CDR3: CASSYVGVAGDNEQFF

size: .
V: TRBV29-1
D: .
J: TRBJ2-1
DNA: TGCAGCGTGCGCCCAGCGGGGACATACAATGAGCAGTTCTTC
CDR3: CSVRPAGTYNEQFF

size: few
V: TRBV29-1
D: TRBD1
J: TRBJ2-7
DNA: TGCAGCGTTGAAGATGGCAGGGGGCTCTCCTACGAGCAGTACTTC
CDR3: CSVEDGRGLSYEQYF

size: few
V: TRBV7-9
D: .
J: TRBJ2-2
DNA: TGTGCCAGCAGCTTAGCCCTAGCCGGAGGGGAGCTGTTTTTT
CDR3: CASSLALAGGELFF

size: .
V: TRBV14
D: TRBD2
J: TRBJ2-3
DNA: TGTGCCAGCAGCCTTAGCGGGGAAGTGGGAGATACGCAGTATTTT
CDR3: CASSLSGEVGDTQYF

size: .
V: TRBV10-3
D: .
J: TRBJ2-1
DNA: TGTGCCATCAGTGAGTCGGGGGATAATGAGCAGTTCTTC
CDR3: CAISESGDNEQFF

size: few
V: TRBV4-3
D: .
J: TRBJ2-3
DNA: TGCGCCAGCAGCCAAGGAGGGGGTTCGGGAGATACGCAGTATTTT
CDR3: CASSQGGGSGDTQYF

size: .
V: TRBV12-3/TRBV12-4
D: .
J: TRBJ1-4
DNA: TGTGCCAGCAGCCTCGACCTCCAAAGGAGAGAAAAACTGTTTTTT
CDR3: CASSLDLQRREKLFF

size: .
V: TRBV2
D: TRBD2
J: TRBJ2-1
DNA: TGTGCCAGCGATCTCGGCCCGGGGGGGTTTAATGAGCAGTTCTTC
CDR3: CASDLGPGGFNEQFF